The entry below gives a single T cell receptor (beta chain) sequence along with its context. Which antigen it targets is not known. There are no base qualities to consult, and no much larger clone falls within one base. This entry belongs to a study of PD-1 and CTLA-4 blockade in melanoma (dated by TCRdb to 2020 to 2023). At the level of the whole study: In patients with melanoma, the study measured the effects of PD-1 blockade versus CTLA-4 blockade on the melanoma-reactive CD8 T cell response.

The library came from the immunoSEQ multiplex PCR assay. Sourced from immuneACCESS, this table was stored by TCRdb with only in-frame sequences that have V and J called. A share of the clones is absent; for the studies checked, an unresolved V gene accounts for under half, and the remainder has no known explanation. This sample holds about 31,000 clones; approximately 90% were observed only once. The ten largest account for approximately 8% of the sample. V is clipped by 3 bases and J by 2 bases, and the sequence between their germline boundaries is 14 bases long. Its CDR3 holds 16 amino acids, cysteine through phenylalanine. Kept here is only the CDR3 DNA, which spans 48 bases and is read in frame from base 1. Per the germline V gene (reference sequence), LNHDA is the CDR1 and SQIVND is the CDR2.

This receptor was taken from a human donor with melanoma. Sequenced here: CD8+ T cells from peripheral blood, sampled from a patient given anti-PD-1 treatment. Here the chain combines TRBV19 and TRBJ1-5, with the D gene too uncertain to name. The CDR3 here reads CASSIEAVGGNQPQHF. Here is the DNA: TGTGCCAGTAGTATCGAGGCCGTCGGCGGCAATCAGCCCCAGCATTTT. The CDR3 plus the reference TRBV19 and TRBJ1-5 genes for the other parts give the full variable domain: DGGITQSPKYLFRKEGQNVTLSCEQNLNHDAMYWYRQDPGQGLRLIYYSQIVNDFQKGDIAEGYSVSREKKESFPLTVTSAQKNPTAFYLCASSIEAVGGNQPQHFGDGTRLSIL.